This TCR beta chain derives from a study of blood T cell repertoires in COVID-19. Assay used: immunoSEQ multiplex PCR; TCRdb lists only in-frame clones, some missing. The sample holds about 150,000 clones, around four fifths seen once. Germline-derived CDR1 and CDR2 are MNHEY and SMNVEV (reference sequence). The CDR3 is made up of 13 amino acids. V was trimmed by 3 bases and J by 5 bases, leaving 10 bases between them. This sequence originates from a man between 65 and 80 years old who had been exposed to COVID-19. The material sequenced was PBMCs or T cells enriched from blood (not recorded which). The chain links TRBV27 to TRBJ1-1; D gene ambiguous. CDR3 DNA sequence: TGTGCCAGCAGTTTTTGGGGAGGGACTGAAGCTTTCTTT. Amino acids: CASSFWGGTEAFF.